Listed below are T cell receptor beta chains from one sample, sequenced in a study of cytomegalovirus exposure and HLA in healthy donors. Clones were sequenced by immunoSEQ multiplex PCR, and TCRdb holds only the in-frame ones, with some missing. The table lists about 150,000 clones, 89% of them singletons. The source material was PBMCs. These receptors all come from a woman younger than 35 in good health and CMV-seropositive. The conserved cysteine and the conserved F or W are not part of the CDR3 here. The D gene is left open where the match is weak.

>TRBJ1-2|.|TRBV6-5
ASSYAGGYT
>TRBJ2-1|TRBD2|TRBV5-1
ASSLLITSGVIDSYNEQF
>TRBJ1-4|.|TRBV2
ASSGGSSEKLF
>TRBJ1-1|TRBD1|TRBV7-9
ASSLGDRAWTEAF
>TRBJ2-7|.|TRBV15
ATSRDSPKKGDEQY
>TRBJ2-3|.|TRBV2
ANQGWTDTQY
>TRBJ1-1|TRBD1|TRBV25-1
ASQDRADTEAF
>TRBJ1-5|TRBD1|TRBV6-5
ASTQGTGSNQPQH
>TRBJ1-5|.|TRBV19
ASSPKDRLQPQH
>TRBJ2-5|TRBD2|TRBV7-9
ASSWTSGGAPETQY
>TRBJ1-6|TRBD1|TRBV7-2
ASRPRAGGGSPLH
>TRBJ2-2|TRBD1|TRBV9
ASSAQDRGNTGELF
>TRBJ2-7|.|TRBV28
ASSPPDRFGYLHYEQY
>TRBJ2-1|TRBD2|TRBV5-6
ASSRSGLAALSSYNEQF
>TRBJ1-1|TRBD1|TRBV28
ASSLRAGGVRGTEAF
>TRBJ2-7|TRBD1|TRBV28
ASSSAGTGVYEQY